One sample yielded the 31 T cell receptor beta chains listed below, sequenced in a study of T cells in pancreatic ductal adenocarcinoma. Assay: immunoSEQ multiplex PCR; the TCRdb copy retains only in-frame clones and omits some. Among some 5,400 clones, 70% to 80% were seen once, and the ten largest hold approximately 10%. The selected patients with pancreatic ductal adenocarcinoma had surgery but no neoadjuvant therapy. Specimen: pancreatic tumor tissue. These receptors came from a human donor with pancreatic ductal adenocarcinoma.

The V call is TRBV4-1, the J call TRBJ2-1; TRBD2 matches at 11 bases. Germline CDR1 is MGHRA and CDR2 is YSYEKL. This CDR3 region has 18 residues. V was clipped by 0 bases and J by 2 bases; unmatched bases: 6. The DNA of the CDR3 is TGCGCCAGCAGCCAAGATGACGAGACTAGCGGGGCCTACAATGAGCAGTTCTTC. This gives the protein CASSQDDETSGAYNEQFF.

This clone was observed a few times. An end of the junction differs from the germline gene, which may be a read error. The rearrangement joins TRBV13 to TRBJ1-4; D may be TRBD1 (5 bases). The germline CDR1 and CDR2 sequences are PRHDT and FYEKMQ (reference sequence). This CDR3 is 16 amino acids long. CDR3 coding DNA: TGTGCCAGCAGCATAGGGGAGGAGGGGCCTAATGAAAAACTGTTTTTT. Encoded protein: CASSIGEEGPNEKLFF.

DNA of the CDR3: TGTGCCTGGTCGAGGGACACTGAAGCTTTCTTT. Protein: CAWSRDTEAFF. The rearrangement uses TRBV30 and TRBJ1-1; D not certain. V lost 5 bases, J lost 3 bases, and 7 bases lay in between. This CDR3 region has 11 residues. Per the germline V gene, CDR1 is GTSNPN and CDR2 is SVGIG (reference sequence). Complete variable domain (other parts from reference TRBV30 and TRBJ1-1): SQTIHQWPATLVQPVGSPLSLECTVEGTSNPNLYWYRQAAGRGLQLLFYSVGIGQISSEVPQNLSASRPQDRQFILSSKKLLLSDSGFYLCAWSRDTEAFFGQGTRLTVV.

This clone is large by share. V is TRBV9 and J is TRBJ2-2, with D maybe TRBD1 (5 bases). Looked up from germline, CDR1 is SGDLS and CDR2 is YYNGEE. This CDR3 comprises 14 residues. Between the trimmed V and J ends, which lost 1 base and 2 bases, there was a span of 6 bases. CDR3 sequence: CASSVQGNTGELFF. CDR3 DNA sequence: TGTGCCAGCAGCGTACAGGGTAACACCGGGGAGCTGTTTTTT.

By frequency in the sample, this clone is large. The rearrangement joins TRBV7-9 to TRBJ1-6, with D perhaps matching TRBD1 (6 bases). The V gene lost 4 bases and the J gene lost 8 bases, with 12 bases spanning the gap. Germline V gene data show CDR1 as SEHNR and CDR2 as FQNEAQ (reference sequence). The CDR3 consists of 14 residues. The DNA of the CDR3 is TGTGCCAGCAGCTCGGGACAAGGGGATTCACCCCTCCACTTT. It specifies CASSSGQGDSPLHF.

The J gene is TRBJ2-5, the V gene TRBV11-2; 10 nucleotides match TRBD2. The V gene's germline CDR1 is SGHAT and CDR2 FQNNGV. Losses at the gene ends were 1 base for V and 4 bases for J; bases not matched to a gene: 12. CDR3 length: 18 amino acids. The CDR3 nucleotides are TGTGCCAGCAGCTTAGGTTTGCTAGCGGGGGCCCAGGGAGAGACCCAGTACTTC. Its protein product is CASSLGLLAGAQGETQYF.

The chain uses TRBV13 and TRBJ2-5; D unclear. The end of the DNA aligns better with TRBJ2-7, so the J call may be wrong. Per the germline V gene, CDR1 is PRHDT and CDR2 is FYEKMQ (reference sequence). The CDR3 loop spans 13 amino acids. CDR3 DNA: TGTGCCAGCAGCCTAACAGTGACCTACGAGCAGTACTTC. As protein: CASSLTVTYEQYF.

The V and J genes are TRBV5-1 and TRBJ1-4; possibly TRBD1 for D (5 bases). The CDR3 is 16 amino acids. In germline, CDR1 is SGHRS, CDR2 YFSETQ. V lost 5 bases and J lost 8, with 22 bases in between. CDR3 sequence reads: CASSPNNQGGGEKLFF. The CDR3 coding sequence is TGCGCCAGCAGTCCTAACAACCAGGGTGGTGGGGAAAAACTGTTTTTT.

The chain recombines TRBV11-1 with TRBJ2-2; perhaps TRBD1 as D (6 bases). The CDR3 consists of 15 residues. CDR1 SGHAT and CDR2 FQDESV come from the germline V gene (reference sequence). V was clipped by 5 bases and J by 6 bases, with 16 bases between them. The CDR3 sequence is CASSPRTGIAGELFF. In DNA form, the CDR3 reads TGTGCCAGCAGCCCCCGAACAGGGATCGCCGGGGAGCTGTTTTTT. Using reference TRBV11-1 and TRBJ2-2 for the parts outside the CDR3, the full variable domain is EAEVAQSPRYKITEKSQAVAFWCDPISGHATLYWYRQILGQGPELLVQFQDESVVDDSQLPKDRFSAERLKGVDSTLKIQPAELGDSAMYLCASSPRTGIAGELFFGEGSRLTVL.

This rearrangement joins TRBV11-1 to TRBJ1-2; 11 bases are shared with TRBD1. The CDR3 has 14 residues. CDR1 and CDR2 (germline): SGHAT, FQDESV (reference sequence). V gave up 4 bases and J gave up 8 bases; unmatched junction bases: 6. The CDR3 region has the DNA TGTGCCAGCAGCTCCCGGGACAGGGGGGAAGGCTACACCTTC. Its translation: CASSSRDRGEGYTF.

The chain combines TRBV7-2 with TRBJ2-2; 11 bases are shared with TRBD1. Looked up from germline, CDR1 is SGHTA and CDR2 is FQGNSA. The CDR3 covers 13 residues. The ends lost 1 base at V and 12 bases at J; junction bases unmatched: 1. The CDR3 nucleotides read TGTGCCAGCAGCTTAGGGACAGGGGGCAAGCTGTTTTTT. Translation: CASSLGTGGKLFF.

This clone was seen a handful of times. The rearrangement links TRBV5-5 to TRBJ1-1; unclear D gene. There are 13 residues in the CDR3. Germline CDR1 reads SGHKS; CDR2 reads YYEKEE (reference sequence). The V end lost 3 bases, the J end lost 1 base, and 7 bases lay between the germline ends. This chain's CDR3 is CASSSPQNTEAFF. Here the CDR3 DNA reads TGTGCCAGCAGCTCCCCCCAGAACACTGAAGCTTTCTTT.

In this sample, this clone turned up a few times. V usage is TRBV7-9 and J usage is TRBJ1-2; the match to TRBD1 covers 7 bases. Trimming took 4 bases from V and 0 from J; bases not matched to a gene: 11. The CDR3 loop spans 17 amino acids. CDR1 is SEHNR and CDR2 is FQNEAQ in the germline V gene (reference sequence). The CDR3, as DNA: TGTGCCAGCAGCTCAGACAGGGCTTCAAAAGCTAACTATGGCTACACCTTC. Its translation is CASSSDRASKANYGYTF.

This clone occurred a few times. The chain combines TRBV6-1 with TRBJ1-2; weak D call: TRBD1 (6 bases). The CDR3 loop spans 14 amino acids. Germline V gene data show CDR1 as MNHNS and CDR2 as SASEGT. Trimming took 4 bases from V and 1 from J, leaving 10 bases between them. The CDR3 DNA sequence: TGTGCCAGCAGTGGGCGGACAGTTAACTATGGCTACACCTTC. This sequence encodes CASSGRTVNYGYTF.

This chain uses TRBV18 with TRBJ1-1; D is perhaps TRBD1 (5 bases). There are 15 residues in the CDR3. Trimming removed 4 bases from V and 11 bases from J, with 23 bases in between. Germline CDR1 KGHSH, CDR2 LQKENI. The CDR3 nucleotides are TGTGCCAGCTCACACTCTACCGGGACCGCCGGGGGGGCTTTCTTT. It translates to CASSHSTGTAGGAFF.

The V call is TRBV19, the J call TRBJ2-7, with 10 bases that match TRBD1. This CDR3 comprises 14 residues. Germline CDR1 and CDR2: LNHDA and SQIVND (reference sequence). The junction had 6 bases not matched to a gene; V was cut back by 3 bases and J by 7 bases. The CDR3 coding sequence is TGTGCCAGTAGTATCCGGGACAGGGGCTGGGAGCAGTACTTC. As protein: CASSIRDRGWEQYF.

The chain is built from TRBV2 and TRBJ1-6; D remains ambiguous. Per the germline V gene, CDR1 is SNHLY and CDR2 is FYNNEI. V shed 4 bases and J shed 0 bases, with 7 bases lying between them. CDR3 length: 15 amino acids. CDR3 residues: CASSVLSSYNSPLHF. The DNA for the CDR3 is TGTGCCAGCAGTGTTCTAAGCTCCTATAATTCACCCCTCCACTTT.

The gene calls are TRBV4-2 and TRBJ1-3; D not certain. The CDR3 loop spans 16 amino acids. V gave up 1 base and J gave up 0 bases, with 10 bases separating them. From germline, CDR1 is LGHNA and CDR2 YNFKEQ. CDR3 nucleotide sequence: TGTGCCAGCAGCCAAGGGGCCGCTGACTCTGGAAACACCATATATTTT. This sequence encodes CASSQGAADSGNTIYF.

The chain links TRBV7-2 to TRBJ2-3; D possibly corresponds to TRBD2 (5 bases). V gave up 3 bases and J gave up 0 bases, with 7 bases separating them. The germline V gene has CDR1 SGHTA and CDR2 FQGNSA. CDR3 length: 14 amino acids. The DNA for the CDR3 is TGTGCCAGCAGCTTCGGCGGGAGCACAGATACGCAGTATTTT. This encodes CASSFGGSTDTQYF. The full variable domain, completed using reference TRBV7-2 and TRBJ2-3, is GAGVSQSPSNKVTEKGKDVELRCDPISGHTALYWYRQSLGQGLEFLIYFQGNSAPDKSGLPSDRFSAERTGGSVSTLTIQRTQQEDSAVYLCASSFGGSTDTQYFGPGTRLTVL.

This clone was counted a single time. V gene TRBV28 combines with J gene TRBJ1-3; D ambiguous. CDR3 length equals 16 residues. V was cut by 5 bases and J by 0 bases, with 14 bases left in between. The germline V gene encodes CDR1 MDHEN and CDR2 SYDVKM. CDR3 in amino acids: CASSTHLLSSGNTIYF. CDR3 DNA sequence: TGTGCCAGCAGTACCCACCTCCTAAGCTCTGGAAACACCATATATTTT.

J is TRBJ2-1 and V is TRBV30, with D possibly TRBD1 on 5 matching bases. The length of the CDR3 is 16 residues. Germline CDR1 reads GTSNPN; CDR2 reads SVGIG (reference sequence). V was trimmed by 4 bases and J by 0 bases, leaving 16 bases between them. The DNA of the CDR3 is TGTGCCTGGACTCAATTCGACAGTCTCTCCTACAATGAGCAGTTCTTC. Protein product: CAWTQFDSLSYNEQFF.

This clone was seen only a few times. The chain is built from TRBV4-1 and TRBJ2-1; 8 bases match TRBD1. CDR3 size: 16 residues. Germline CDR1 is MGHRA and CDR2 is YSYEKL. Unmatched junction bases numbered 8, after V lost 1 base and J lost 6 bases. This CDR3 reads CASSQGGRGLGNEQFF. CDR3 DNA: TGCGCCAGCAGCCAAGGGGGCAGGGGGCTTGGCAATGAGCAGTTCTTC.

V usage is TRBV5-1 and J usage is TRBJ1-1, with 9 bases that match TRBD1. V trimming: 4 bases; J trimming: 1 base; junction bases outside the gene matches: 8. In germline, CDR1 is SGHRS, CDR2 YFSETQ. The CDR3 extends over 16 amino acids. The CDR3 DNA is TGCGCCAGCAGCCTGTCACAGGGGGCAGGGAACACTGAAGCTTTCTTT. Amino acid sequence: CASSLSQGAGNTEAFF.

The V and J genes are TRBV7-9 and TRBJ2-5, with 7 bases matching TRBD1. CDR3 size: 13 residues. V was pared by 5 bases and J by 9 bases, with 9 bases of the junction left unmatched. In germline, CDR1 is SEHNR, CDR2 FQNEAQ (reference sequence). The CDR3 loop is CASSEGQVAAQYF. CDR3 bases: TGTGCCAGCAGCGAAGGACAGGTGGCAGCCCAGTACTTC.

The chain couples TRBV5-6 to TRBJ1-2; TRBD1 aligns across 11 bases. This CDR3 has 19 amino acids. The germline V gene encodes CDR1 SGHDT and CDR2 YYEEEE. V gave up 0 bases and J gave up 2 bases; unmatched junction bases: 12. CDR3 sequence: CASSLDGTGGRGTNYGYTF. As DNA, the CDR3 is TGTGCCAGCAGCTTGGACGGGACAGGGGGGAGGGGGACCAACTATGGCTACACCTTC.

This chain connects TRBV5-4 to TRBJ1-1; possible D gene TRBD1, 6 bases. V lost 6 bases, J lost 0 bases, and 18 bases lay in between. Germline loops: CDR1 SGHNT, CDR2 YYREEE (reference sequence). The CDR3 extends over 16 amino acids. The CDR3 coding sequence is TGTGCCAGCAAAACCGGGGGGCGCGGCGTGAACACTGAAGCTTTCTTT. Translating gives CASKTGGRGVNTEAFF.

The J gene is TRBJ1-4, the V gene TRBV4-1; D uncertain. V lost 1 base to trimming and J lost 5 bases, with 11 bases between them. Germline CDR1 reads MGHRA; CDR2 reads YSYEKL. The CDR3 spans 15 residues. This CDR3 is CASSQVPPGNEKLFF. The CDR3 nucleotides read TGCGCCAGCAGCCAAGTGCCCCCCGGGAATGAAAAACTGTTTTTT.

This clone has a handful of counts. The rearrangement uses TRBV10-3 and TRBJ1-2, with a tentative D call TRBD1 (5 bases). Germline V lookup: CDR1 ENHRY, CDR2 SYGVKD. With 3 bases removed from V and 4 bases from J, the gap between germline ends came to 15 bases. This CDR3 comprises 15 residues. CDR3 residues: CAISEGVGPGYGYTF. CDR3 bases: TGTGCCATCAGTGAAGGTGTGGGGCCCGGCTATGGCTACACCTTC.

This chain connects TRBV11-1 to TRBJ1-1, with 9 bases lining up with TRBD1. Trimming removed 5 bases from V and 1 base from J; junction bases left unmatched: 2. The CDR3 runs to 14 residues. Looked up from germline, CDR1 is SGHAT and CDR2 is FQDESV (reference sequence). The CDR3, as DNA: TGTGCCAGCAGCGTGGGACAGGGGAACACTGAAGCTTTCTTT. It codes for CASSVGQGNTEAFF. Combining the CDR3 with reference TRBV11-1 and TRBJ1-1 gives the whole variable domain EAEVAQSPRYKITEKSQAVAFWCDPISGHATLYWYRQILGQGPELLVQFQDESVVDDSQLPKDRFSAERLKGVDSTLKIQPAELGDSAMYLCASSVGQGNTEAFFGQGTRLTVV.

The chain is built from TRBV7-9 and TRBJ2-7, with D unclear. V was pared by 2 bases and J by 6 bases, with 14 bases between. CDR3 length equals 14 residues. Germline V gives CDR1 SEHNR, CDR2 FQNEAQ (reference sequence). The chain's CDR3 is CASSLTQPIGEQYF. The CDR3 DNA sequence: TGTGCCAGCAGCTTAACACAGCCTATCGGCGAGCAGTACTTC.

V is TRBV7-8 and J is TRBJ2-2, with TRBD2 matching 9 bases. Germline V gene data show CDR1 as SGHVS and CDR2 as FQNEAQ. J was trimmed by 3 bases and V by 2 bases; bases with no gene match: 4. The CDR3 covers 16 residues. The CDR3 coding sequence is TGTGCCAGCAGCTTACTAGCGGGGTCCGACACCGGGGAGCTGTTTTTT. Translated, it gives CASSLLAGSDTGELFF.